This T cell receptor (beta chain) was captured by sequencing in a study of blood T cell repertoires in COVID-19 (TCRdb year 2020). With regard to the full study: Samples covering the acute and convalescent phases of COVID-19 were provided by collaborators in the United States, Italy and Spain. The prospective study material was composed of cDNA or gDNA derived from T cells, B-cell-depleted T cells, or PBMCs. Subjects who had been exposed to COVID-19, were actively infected with it, or had recovered from it provided the deeply sampled blood TCRbeta repertoires that made up the dataset. The repertoires were released in a freely available public database meant as a resource for research on the immune response to SARS-CoV-2. The samples were drawn from the first 160 participants of the ongoing ImmuneRACE study and from 950 to 1,500 subjects provided by 6 global collaborators. Nearly every sample came with metadata listing a de-identified subject ID, COVID-19 status, age in years and sex. Where available, HLA class I and class II types were taken from metadata supplied by the sample provider and were not determined by assay-based typing. The research as a whole found: The amount of clinical and demographic metadata varied by source and participant and was provided uncurated.

As to this clone: The antigen it recognizes is unknown. There are no base qualities to consult, and no much larger clone falls within one base.

CDR1 and CDR2 are read off the germline V gene as MGHRA and YSYEKL. V is shortened by 0 bases, J by 9 bases, and the region joining them spans 12 bases. Measured from the cysteine to the phenylalanine, the CDR3 is 14 residues long. Left in the record is the CDR3 DNA by itself, 42 bases read in frame from the first base. The immunoSEQ Assay, a bias-controlled multiplex PCR, was used to amplify TCRbeta CDR3 regions from genomic DNA. The paper's processing steps were these. Nucleated cell counts per sample were estimated from amplification of reference gene primers within the assay. Sequence reads were collapsed and filtered to measure the absolute abundance of every unique TCRbeta CDR3 rearrangement. For each sample, productive Simpson clonality was calculated as the square root of Simpson's diversity index over productive rearrangements. The immuneACCESS repertoire file appears here via TCRdb, limited to in-frame rearrangements. These files lack a portion of the clones; in checked studies, under half of the deficit traces to unresolved V genes, and the cause of the others is not known. Clonal size and the V and J genes are those of that table, whereas D and trimming came from the DNA. The sample data list approximately 250,000 clones, and just under 90% of these were observed just once. About 4% of the sample rests with the top ten.

In the prospective study, participants were roughly 18 to 95 years old, resided in about 25 geographic areas of the United States, and were enrolled through a virtual design. In the prospective study, cohorts were assigned on the basis of participant-reported clinical history obtained from a screening survey and a study questionnaire. In the prospective study, mobile phlebotomists collected whole blood, serum and a nasopharyngeal or oropharyngeal swab from each participant. Over a roughly 2-month period, participants in the prospective study had the option of providing additional blood draws and questionnaires. Before DNA extraction, prospective study blood samples were shipped either frozen or at room temperature.

The sample was PBMCs or T cells enriched from blood (not recorded which). The sequence was collected from a woman aged 30 to 39 with acute COVID-19. The V and J segments used are TRBV4-1 and TRBJ2-1; a weak D assignment points to TRBD1 (6 bases agree). The CDR3 reads CASSQDSRGSEQFF. Here is the DNA: TGCGCCAGCAGCCAAGATTCCAGGGGATCTGAGCAGTTCTTC.